This T cell receptor (beta chain) was sequenced for a study of OX40 agonist ivuxolimab in advanced cancers. Study-level background: People who had prior anti-PD-1, anti-PD-L1 or anti-CTLA-4 therapy could take part, and less than 50% had some. Findings and limits, study-wide: Clonal expansion was seen in CD4+ and CD8+ blood T cells by week 6 at 0.1 to 3.0 mg/kg. Researchers did not determine the expanded peripheral T cells' antigen specificity. Expansion of clones was among the lowest in partial responders at 0.1-3.0 mg/kg.

Data came from immunoSEQ multiplex PCR; TCRdb stores just in-frame clones and leaves some out. The sample yields more than 75,000 clones, roughly 80% seen once. The CDR3 sequence is 14 residues long. The V gene lost 2 bases and the J gene lost 1 base, with 8 bases spanning the gap. The germline gives CDR1 SGHTA, CDR2 FQGNSA. A word on this clone: Antigen unknown.

This sample comprised CD4+ or CD8+ T cells sorted from blood, obtained in a trial of the OX40 agonist ivuxolimab. The chain links TRBV7-2 to TRBJ1-1; no reliable D call. The sequence was collected from an adult with an advanced solid tumor such as melanoma, head and neck, liver or kidney cancer. The CDR3 DNA reads as TGTGCCAGCAGCTTATCAGGTGAGAACACTGAAGCTTTCTTT. This translates into CASSLSGENTEAFF. Complete variable domain (other parts from reference TRBV7-2 and TRBJ1-1): GAGVSQSPSNKVTEKGKDVELRCDPISGHTALYWYRQSLGQGLEFLIYFQGNSAPDKSGLPSDRFSAERTGGSVSTLTIQRTQQEDSAVYLCASSLSGENTEAFFGQGTRLTVV.